This T cell receptor (beta chain) was sequenced during a study of identical twins. Findings and caveats of the study: The study drew conclusions from cross-sectional statistical analysis, not from following the same donors.

TCRdb analysed the 5' RACE reads with MiXCR anew, one entry per CDR3 protein. The table has roughly 770,000 distinct CDR3 sequences, roughly 20% seen once. This clonotype was observed a handful of times. What it binds is not known. This sample was also put to use in a study of T cells expressing NK-cell markers.

The clonotype originates from a young woman in good health. The source material was PBMCs.

The CDR3 DNA follows: TGTGCCAGCAGCAGGGAGAGGGAGAACACTGAAGCTTTCTTT. Amino acids: CASSRERENTEAFF. The V call is TRBV7-3, the J call TRBJ1-1, with D unresolved. The germline V gene encodes CDR1 SGHTA and CDR2 FQGTGA. The CDR3 loop spans 14 amino acids. V lost 5 bases and J 1 base, leaving 11 bases between the germline ends.